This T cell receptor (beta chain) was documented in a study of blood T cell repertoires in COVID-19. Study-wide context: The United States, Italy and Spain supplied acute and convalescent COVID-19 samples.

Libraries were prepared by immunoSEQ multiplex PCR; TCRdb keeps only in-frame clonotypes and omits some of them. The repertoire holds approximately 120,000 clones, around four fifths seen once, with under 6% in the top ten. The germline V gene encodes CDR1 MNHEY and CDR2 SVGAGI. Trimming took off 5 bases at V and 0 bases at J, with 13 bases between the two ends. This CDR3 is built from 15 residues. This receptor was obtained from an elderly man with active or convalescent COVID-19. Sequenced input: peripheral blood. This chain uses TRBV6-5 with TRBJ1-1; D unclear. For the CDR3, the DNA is TGTGCCAGCAGTCCACTGTCTGAGGTGAACACTGAAGCTTTCTTT. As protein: CASSPLSEVNTEAFF.